The present T cell receptor beta chain was sequenced within a study of blood T cell repertoires in COVID-19. About the research overall: T cells, B-cell-depleted T cells, or PBMCs provided the cDNA or gDNA that served as material.

Assay: immunoSEQ multiplex PCR; the TCRdb copy retains only in-frame clones and omits some. This sample yields hundreds of thousands of clones, of which roughly nine tenths are seen a single time; 3% belongs to the top ten. The clonotype was recovered from a young man with active or convalescent COVID-19. The sequencing input was peripheral blood.

The CDR3 here is CASSLLAGAYNEQFF. CDR3 DNA: TGTGCCAGCAGCTTACTAGCGGGGGCCTACAATGAGCAGTTCTTC. The rearrangement joins TRBV7-3 to TRBJ2-1, with 10 bases matching TRBD2. Germline V gene lookup returns CDR1 SGHTA and CDR2 FQGTGA. Trimming at V came to 2 bases and at J to 2 bases, leaving 0 bases not matched to a gene. This CDR3 has 15 residues.